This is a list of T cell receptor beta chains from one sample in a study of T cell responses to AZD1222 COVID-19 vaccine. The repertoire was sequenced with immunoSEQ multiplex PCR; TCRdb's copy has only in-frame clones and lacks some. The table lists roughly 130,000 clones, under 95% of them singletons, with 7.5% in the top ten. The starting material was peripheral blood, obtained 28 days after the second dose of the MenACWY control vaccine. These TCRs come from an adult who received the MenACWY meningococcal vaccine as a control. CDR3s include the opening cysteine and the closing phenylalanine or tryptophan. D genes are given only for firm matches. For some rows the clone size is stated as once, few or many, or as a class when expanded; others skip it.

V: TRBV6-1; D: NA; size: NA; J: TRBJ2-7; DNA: TGTGCCAGCAGTGAATCTGGGGGCAGGGCTTACTACGAGCAGTACTTC; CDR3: CASSESGGRAYYEQYF
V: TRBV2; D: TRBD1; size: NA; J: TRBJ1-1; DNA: TGTGCCAGCACCCCGGGACAGGGGAGGAACACTGAAGCTTTCTTT; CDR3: CASTPGQGRNTEAFF
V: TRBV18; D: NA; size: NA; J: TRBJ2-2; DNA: TGTGCCAGCTCACAACGGGAGAACACCGGGGAGCTGTTTTTT; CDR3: CASSQRENTGELFF
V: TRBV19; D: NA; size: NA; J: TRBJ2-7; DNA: TGTGCCAGTAGTCTCGGTTGGGGGACCTACGAGCAGTACTTC; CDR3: CASSLGWGTYEQYF
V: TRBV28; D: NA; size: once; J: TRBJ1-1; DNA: TGTGCCAGCATCCCCACACGGAACACTGAAGCTTTCTTT; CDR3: CASIPTRNTEAFF
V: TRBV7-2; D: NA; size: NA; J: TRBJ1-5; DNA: TGTGCCAGCAGCTTAGACAGGGTGTCAAGTCAGCCCCAGCATTTT; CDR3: CASSLDRVSSQPQHF
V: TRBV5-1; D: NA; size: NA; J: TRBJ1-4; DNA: TGCGCCAGCAGCTCAGAGGGGGGGACTAATGAAAAACTGTTTTTT; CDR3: CASSSEGGTNEKLFF
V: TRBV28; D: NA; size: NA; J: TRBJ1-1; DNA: TGTGCCAGCAGTTTTCATCTGGGGATGGAGAACACTGAAGCTTTCTTT; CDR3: CASSFHLGMENTEAFF
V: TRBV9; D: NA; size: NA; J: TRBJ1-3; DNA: TGTGCCAGCAGCGTTAGTATAAGGGGCTCTGGAAACACCATATATTTT; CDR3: CASSVSIRGSGNTIYF
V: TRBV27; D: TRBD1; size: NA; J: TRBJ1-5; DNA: TGTGCCAGCAGTTTGTACAGGGGTGCTAATCAGCCCCAGCATTTT; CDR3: CASSLYRGANQPQHF
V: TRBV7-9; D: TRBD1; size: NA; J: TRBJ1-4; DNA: TGTGCCAGCAGCTTAGTTAGTGGGACAGCTAATGAAAAACTGTTTTTT; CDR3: CASSLVSGTANEKLFF
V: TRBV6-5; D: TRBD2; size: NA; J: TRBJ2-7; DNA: TGTGCCAGCGGAGTGAGCGGGAGGCCTACCTACGAGCAGTACTTC; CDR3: CASGVSGRPTYEQYF
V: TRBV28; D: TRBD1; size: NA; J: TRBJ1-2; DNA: TGTGCCAGCAGTCCCACGCCAGGGGGGAATCGCTATGGCTACACCTTC; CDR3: CASSPTPGGNRYGYTF
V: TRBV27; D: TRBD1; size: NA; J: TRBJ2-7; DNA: TGTGCCAGCAGTCCCGGGACAGACCGGTCCTACGAGCAGTACTTC; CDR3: CASSPGTDRSYEQYF
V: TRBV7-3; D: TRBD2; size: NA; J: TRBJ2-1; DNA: TGTGCCAGCAGCGATACTAGCGGGGGTTCCTACAATGAGCAGTTCTTC; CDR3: CASSDTSGGSYNEQFF
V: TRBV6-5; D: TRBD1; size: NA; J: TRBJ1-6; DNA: TGTGCCAGCAGCCAGACAGGGGGCCTGGGTTCACCCCTCCACTTT; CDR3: CASSQTGGLGSPLHF
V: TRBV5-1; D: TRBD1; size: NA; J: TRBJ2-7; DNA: TGCGCCAGCAGCTTGTTAGGACAGGGGCGCGAGCAGTACTTC; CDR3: CASSLLGQGREQYF
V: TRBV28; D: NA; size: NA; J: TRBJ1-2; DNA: TGTGCCAGCAGCTCGGACGGTATGGGCCCGAAAGGCTACACCTTC; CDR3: CASSSDGMGPKGYTF
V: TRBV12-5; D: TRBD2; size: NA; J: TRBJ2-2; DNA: TGTGCTAGTGGTTTGATGGCGGGAGTGAACACCGGGGAGCTGTTTTTT; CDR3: CASGLMAGVNTGELFF
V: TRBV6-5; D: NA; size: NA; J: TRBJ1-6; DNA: TGTGCCAGCAGTTACTCGAATTCACCCCTCCACTTT; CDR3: CASSYSNSPLHF
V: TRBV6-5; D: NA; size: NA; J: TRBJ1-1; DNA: TGTGCCAGCAGTTACGAGGAGGAAGGTACCAGGGGAGCTTTCTTT; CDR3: CASSYEEEGTRGAFF
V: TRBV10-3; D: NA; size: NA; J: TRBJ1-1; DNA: TGTGCCATCAGTGAGATTGTAAGCGTCTCTGAAGCTTTCTTT; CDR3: CAISEIVSVSEAFF
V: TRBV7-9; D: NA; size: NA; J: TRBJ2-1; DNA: TGTGCCAGCAGCTTAGATGGGGCCGAATGGGATGAGCAGTTCTTC; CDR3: CASSLDGAEWDEQFF
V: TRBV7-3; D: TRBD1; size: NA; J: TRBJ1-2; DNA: TGTGCCAGCAGCTCGGGACAGCCCGGACTCCTAGGGGGCTACACCTTC; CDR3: CASSSGQPGLLGGYTF
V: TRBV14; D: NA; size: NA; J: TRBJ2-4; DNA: TGTGCCAGCAGCCAAGCCGGACAGAAACTAGCCAAAAACATTCAGTACTTC; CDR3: CASSQAGQKLAKNIQYF
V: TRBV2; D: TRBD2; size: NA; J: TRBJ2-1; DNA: TGTGCCAGCAGTTATTCCGGACTAGCGGGAGTCTACAATGAGCAGTTCTTC; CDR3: CASSYSGLAGVYNEQFF
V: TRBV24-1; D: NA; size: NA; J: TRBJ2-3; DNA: TGTGCCACCAGTGACGACTTCAGGGATAACACAGATACGCAGTATTTT; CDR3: CATSDDFRDNTDTQYF
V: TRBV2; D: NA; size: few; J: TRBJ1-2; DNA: TGTGCCAGCAGTTCGACAGTCCCTAACTATGGCTACACCTTC; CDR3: CASSSTVPNYGYTF
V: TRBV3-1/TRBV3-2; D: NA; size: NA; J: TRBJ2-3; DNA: TGTGCCAGCAGCCTGAGACAGGCAGATACGCAGTATTTT; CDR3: CASSLRQADTQYF
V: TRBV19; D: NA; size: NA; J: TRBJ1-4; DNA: TGTGCCAGTAGTATCGGGGCAGGGCCAAATGAAAAACTGTTTTTT; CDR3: CASSIGAGPNEKLFF
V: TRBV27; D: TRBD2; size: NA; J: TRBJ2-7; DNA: TGTGCCAGCAGTGCGACTAGCGGGGGCTACGAGCAGTACTTC; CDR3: CASSATSGGYEQYF
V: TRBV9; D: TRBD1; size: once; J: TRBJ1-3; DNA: TGTGCCAGCAGCGTTCAAGGATACAGGGGGACCGAGCCTGGAAACACCATATATTTT; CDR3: CASSVQGYRGTEPGNTIYF
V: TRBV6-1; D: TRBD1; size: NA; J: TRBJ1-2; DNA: TGTGCCAGCAGTGCCCGTATCGAAATTTCGGGACAGGGGGCCCACTATGGCTACACCTTC; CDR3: CASSARIEISGQGAHYGYTF
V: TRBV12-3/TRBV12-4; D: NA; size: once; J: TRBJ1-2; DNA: TGTGCCAGCAGTTTTTCCAACTATGGCTACACCTTC; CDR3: CASSFSNYGYTF
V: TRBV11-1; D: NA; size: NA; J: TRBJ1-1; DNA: TGTGCCAGCAGTTCACAGGGCCCCGGCACTGAAGCTTTCTTT; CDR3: CASSSQGPGTEAFF
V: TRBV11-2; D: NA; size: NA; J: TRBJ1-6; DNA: TGTGCCAGCAGCGGTGGCCTAAGTTCACCCCTCCACTTT; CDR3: CASSGGLSSPLHF
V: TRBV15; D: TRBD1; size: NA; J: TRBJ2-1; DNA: TGTGCCACCAGCAGAGGACAGGGGGGGAGTGAGCAGTTCTTC; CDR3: CATSRGQGGSEQFF
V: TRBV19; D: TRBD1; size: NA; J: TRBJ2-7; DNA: TGTGCCAGTAGTTCACAGGGGATCGAGCAGTACTTC; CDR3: CASSSQGIEQYF
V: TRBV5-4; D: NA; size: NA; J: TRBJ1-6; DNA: TGTGCCAGCAGCTTGGAGGTAGGACAGCGTAATTCACCCCTCCACTTT; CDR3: CASSLEVGQRNSPLHF
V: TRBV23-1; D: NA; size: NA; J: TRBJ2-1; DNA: TGCGCCAGCAGTCAATCGCAGGATGCCCGGAGGCGAGATGAGCAGTTCTTC; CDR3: CASSQSQDARRRDEQFF
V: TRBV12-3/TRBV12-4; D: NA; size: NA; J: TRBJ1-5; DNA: TGTGCCAGCAGTTTACGAAGGACCCAGCATTTT; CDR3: CASSLRRTQHF
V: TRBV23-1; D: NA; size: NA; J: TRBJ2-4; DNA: TGCGCCAGCAGTCAATTGTTTAACAGCCTAGCCAAAAACATTCAGTACTTC; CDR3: CASSQLFNSLAKNIQYF
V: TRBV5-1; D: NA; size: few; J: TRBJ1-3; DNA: TGCGCCAGCAGCCCAGGCGGGTCTGGAAACACCATATATTTT; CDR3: CASSPGGSGNTIYF